This T cell receptor beta chain appears in the sequencing data of a study of cytomegalovirus exposure and HLA in healthy donors. At the level of the study: From 150 million to 200 million T cells, an earlier analysis saw some 120 million unique TCR beta sequences. Broader study findings: Common viral pathogens (according to a later analysis) appeared linked to several of the most significant clusters. Most TCR sequences were rare, but some public TCRs occurred in many donors.

Comment on this clone: Its antigen is unidentified.

The ends were cut back, 2 bases at V and 8 bases at J, with 8 bases in the middle. The CDR3 is 12 amino acids. The germline V gene has CDR1 MNHNS and CDR2 SASEGT. PCR employed 60 Vbeta and 13 Jbeta primers. Profiled with immunoSEQ multiplex PCR; TCRdb holds only in-frame clones, not every one. The table has roughly 190,000 clones, 70% to 80% seen once. Sequenced input: PBMCs. The chain uses TRBV6-1 and TRBJ2-3, with a tentative D call TRBD2 (6 bases). This clonotype originated in a woman in her 30s in good health and CMV-seropositive. CDR3 region: CASSEPRGTQYF. In nucleotides, the CDR3 is TGTGCCAGCAGTGAACCGCGGGGTACGCAGTATTTT.